Below, 2 T cell receptor beta chains from the same sample are listed, as sequenced in a study of radiation and T cells in renal cell carcinoma (dated by TCRdb to the early 2020s). Explained via the paper, the time point label denotes: blood 2 weeks post-SBRT. This specimen's treatment or condition label, interpreted: 15 Gy SBRT to primary tumor, nephrectomy 4 weeks later. Library preparation used the immunoSEQ multiplex PCR assay. As stored in TCRdb, this immuneACCESS dataset retains in-frame rearrangements with V and J assigned. A fraction of the clones does not appear; measured against another copy, unresolved V genes explain less than half of the discrepancy, and the remainder lacks a known reason. The sample has some 72,000 clones on record, roughly 87% of them singletons. The top ten hold 5.8% of the sample. The sample consisted of blood, taken from a patient whose treatment included radiotherapy and nephrectomy. The source is a man aged 60-69 years with renal cell carcinoma.

This rearrangement joins TRBV11-3 to TRBJ2-1, with D perhaps TRBD2 (6 bases). This CDR3 spans 14 amino acids. Trimming took 0 bases from V and 7 from J, leaving 10 bases between them. The germline CDR1 and CDR2 sequences are SGHNT and YENEEA. As DNA, the CDR3 is TGTGCCAGCAGCTTAGACACAGGAGGGAATGAGCAGTTCTTC. Residues: CASSLDTGGNEQFF.

This sequence joins TRBV9 and TRBJ2-2; D gene unclear. Trimming removed 4 bases at V and 0 bases at J, with 13 bases between. In germline, CDR1 is SGDLS, CDR2 YYNGEE. The CDR3 extends over 16 amino acids. The CDR3 sequence: CASSPRTDPNTGELFF. The CDR3 DNA reads TGTGCCAGCAGCCCGCGGACGGACCCGAACACCGGGGAGCTGTTTTTT.